This T cell receptor (beta chain) comes out of a study of blood T cell repertoires in COVID-19. Turning to the study itself: Researchers got acute and convalescent COVID-19 samples from the United States, Italy and Spain. From T cells, B-cell-depleted T cells, or PBMCs came the material, which was cDNA or gDNA.

Sequencing used immunoSEQ multiplex PCR; TCRdb keeps in-frame clones, though not all of them. Among 200,000 to 250,000 clones, approximately 90% were seen once, and the ten largest hold 0.87%. V lost 1 base to trimming and J lost 2 bases, with 9 bases between them. This CDR3 is built from 15 residues. Germline CDR1 is SEHNR and CDR2 is FQNEAQ (reference sequence). The chain carries TRBV7-9 and TRBJ1-5; D might be TRBD1 (5 bases). The sequenced material came from PBMCs or T cells enriched from blood (not recorded which). The TCR originated in a man in his fifties or sixties who had been exposed to COVID-19. CDR3 DNA: TGTGCCAGCAGCTTAGTTGGACAAGGCAATCAGCCCCAGCATTTT. This codes for CASSLVGQGNQPQHF.